Listed below are T cell receptor beta chains from one sample, sequenced in a study of glioma-infiltrating T cells after dendritic cell vaccination. Assay: immunoSEQ multiplex PCR; the TCRdb copy retains only in-frame clones and omits some. This table holds 80,000 to 100,000 clones, approximately 80% found once. Sequences were derived from blood, sampled before dendritic cell vaccination. The receptors stem from a human donor with glioblastoma. CDR3s include the opening cysteine and the closing phenylalanine or tryptophan. The order of the fields is V gene, clone size, J gene, D gene, CDR3 DNA, CDR3 protein. D genes are given only for firm matches. Clone size, where shown, is once, few, many, or a class for clones that have expanded.

TRBV27	.	TRBJ2-3	.	TGTGCCAGCAGTTCCCTTGGGGGAGGGGGAACAGATACGCAGTATTTT	CASSSLGGGGTDTQYF
TRBV2	.	TRBJ2-7	TRBD1	TGTGCCAGCAGGGGACAGGGTGGATCCTACGAGCAGTACTTC	CASRGQGGSYEQYF
TRBV30	.	TRBJ2-2	.	TGTGCCTGGGCGGGTACTTCGAACACCGGGGAGCTGTTTTTT	CAWAGTSNTGELFF
TRBV30	.	TRBJ2-7	TRBD2	TGTGCCTGGAGTGTAGGACTAGCACCTCGCGAGCAGTACTTC	CAWSVGLAPREQYF
TRBV7-2	.	TRBJ2-7	TRBD2	TGTGCCAGCAGTGCTAGCGGGCCCTCCTACGAGCAGTACTTC	CASSASGPSYEQYF
TRBV6-5	.	TRBJ2-7	TRBD1	TGTGCCAGCAGTTACCACGACAGGGGCACCTACGAGCAGTACTTC	CASSYHDRGTYEQYF
TRBV27	.	TRBJ2-7	TRBD1	TGTGCCACCAAATCATTGTCGCCCGGACAGGCGATCTACGAGCAGTACTTC	CATKSLSPGQAIYEQYF
TRBV7-8	few	TRBJ1-1	TRBD1	TGTGCCAGCACCCCAAGGACAGGGGGTGAGGACACTGAAGCTTTCTTT	CASTPRTGGEDTEAFF
TRBV6-1	.	TRBJ1-5	.	TGTGCCAGCAGTGAACTCAGGGGCGCGTCGTATAGCAATCAGCCCCAGCATTTT	CASSELRGASYSNQPQHF
TRBV6-5	once	TRBJ2-7	.	TGTGCCAGCAGTTACTCCCTCAGCTGGGGCCTTTACGAGCAGTACTTC	CASSYSLSWGLYEQYF
TRBV7-8	.	TRBJ2-5	TRBD2	TGTGCCAGCAGCTTAGAGGGACTAGCGAGTCAAGAGACCCAGTACTTC	CASSLEGLASQETQYF
TRBV19	once	TRBJ1-5	.	TGTGCCAGTAGTATAGCCCTAGATCAGCCCCAGCATTTT	CASSIALDQPQHF
TRBV28	.	TRBJ1-4	TRBD1	TGTGCCAGCACCTCGGGACAGGGGGGCGGAGTCGGAGAAAAACTGTTTTTT	CASTSGQGGGVGEKLFF
TRBV28	.	TRBJ2-1	.	TGTGCCAGCAGTTTACGACTAGGCGACAATGAGCAGTTCTTC	CASSLRLGDNEQFF
TRBV2	.	TRBJ1-5	TRBD1	TGTGCCAGCAGTACCGGGACAGGGGGCTTTCAGCCCCAGCATTTT	CASSTGTGGFQPQHF
TRBV6-1	.	TRBJ2-1	.	TGTGCCAGCAGTCAGGCGTGGGCCTACAATGAGCAGTTCTTC	CASSQAWAYNEQFF
TRBV11-2	.	TRBJ1-2	TRBD1	TGTGCCAGCAGCTCCATCCAAAGCCGGGGACAGGGGGCGGGCTATGGCTACACCTTC	CASSSIQSRGQGAGYGYTF
TRBV6-5	.	TRBJ1-4	.	TGTGCCAGCAGCGCAGGACTTTCTAATGAAAAACTGTTTTTT	CASSAGLSNEKLFF
TRBV27	once	TRBJ2-6	.	TGTGCCAGCAGTTTATTCCAGGGTCTAGGGGCCAACGTCCTGACTTTC	CASSLFQGLGANVLTF
TRBV7-3	once	TRBJ1-2	.	TGTGCCAGCAGCCTCCAGCTAGGTGGCGGCTACACCTTC	CASSLQLGGGYTF
TRBV6-6	.	TRBJ2-7	TRBD1	TGTGCCAGCAGTACGACAGGGGGCTCCTACGAGCAGTACTTC	CASSTTGGSYEQYF
TRBV6-5	few	TRBJ1-2	.	TGTGCCAGCAGTTGGGCAGCAGGCTATGGCTACACCTTC	CASSWAAGYGYTF
TRBV7-2	.	TRBJ2-5	TRBD1	TGTGCCAGCAGCCTAAGGACAGGGGGCGTGGGGGTGGGGACCCAGTACTTC	CASSLRTGGVGVGTQYF
TRBV7-9	.	TRBJ2-1	.	TGTGCCTGCAGCACGGGGGTCTACAATGAGCAGTTCTTC	CACSTGVYNEQFF
TRBV5-1	.	TRBJ1-2	TRBD1	TGCGCCAGCAGCTTTACAGGGGAAGGTGGCTACACCTTC	CASSFTGEGGYTF
TRBV27	.	TRBJ1-2	TRBD1	TGTGCCAGCAGTTTACAGGGGGCGGGAGGCTACACCTTC	CASSLQGAGGYTF